The 26 T cell receptor beta chains below all came from one sample that was sequenced in a study of cytomegalovirus exposure and HLA in healthy donors (dated by TCRdb to about 2017). To prepare the library, the immunoSEQ multiplex PCR assay was applied. TCRdb took over this immuneACCESS table, retaining in-frame rearrangements with V and J assigned. Such tables are incomplete; in checked studies, under half of the missing clones stem from an unresolved V gene, and the remainder is unexplained. The sample contains a few hundred thousand clones, approximately 90% of them found a single time. The ten most abundant clones make up 0.85% to 1.2% of the sample. The sample taken for sequencing was PBMCs. The source of these receptors is a young woman in good health and CMV-seronegative.

CDR3 nucleotides: TGTGCCAGCAGCTTAGGCCGCGGGAACACTGAAGCTTTCTTT. Translating it yields CASSLGRGNTEAFF. The V gene is TRBV11-2, the J gene TRBJ1-1; D not resolved. CDR3 length equals 14 residues. Germline V gene lookup returns CDR1 SGHAT and CDR2 FQNNGV. V was pared by 1 base and J by 1 base, with 7 bases between.

The chain is built from TRBV19 and TRBJ1-1; maybe TRBD1 (6 bases). Per the germline V gene, CDR1 is LNHDA and CDR2 is SQIVND (reference sequence). The CDR3 is 14 residues long. Between the trimmed V and J ends, which lost 4 bases and 4 bases, there was a span of 13 bases. CDR3 loop: CASSTTGLGTEAFF. CDR3 DNA: TGTGCCAGTAGTACTACAGGGTTGGGCACTGAAGCTTTCTTT.

The chain links TRBV25-1 to TRBJ1-5, with D perhaps matching TRBD1 (5 bases). The CDR3 contains 13 residues. Looked up from germline, CDR1 is MGHDK and CDR2 is SYGVNS. Trimming removed 2 bases at V and 8 bases at J, with 10 bases between. In nucleotides, the CDR3 is TGTGCCAGCAGTGAACGGGGGAGTGAGCCCCAGCATTTT. This gives the protein CASSERGSEPQHF.

The V call is TRBV5-1, the J call TRBJ1-1; possibly TRBD1 for D (6 bases). Germline CDR1 and CDR2: SGHRS and YFSETQ. The V and J ends lost 0 bases and 4 bases respectively, with 16 bases between them. The CDR3 totals 16 residues. This CDR3 is CASSLAGGAGGTEAFF. The CDR3 coding sequence is TGCGCCAGCAGCTTGGCCGGGGGCGCGGGGGGCACTGAAGCTTTCTTT.

This clone was detected once. The gene calls are TRBV30 and TRBJ1-6; no reliable D call. V was pared by 5 bases and J by 9 bases, with 14 bases between. In germline, CDR1 is GTSNPN, CDR2 SVGIG (reference sequence). The CDR3 sequence is 13 residues long. CDR3 coding DNA: TGTGCCTGGTCACAAGTGGCGGGTTCACCCCTCCACTTT. This sequence encodes CAWSQVAGSPLHF.

As DNA, the CDR3 is TGTGCCAGCAGTAGGACATTCGGACCTTATGGCTACACCTTC. The encoded protein is CASSRTFGPYGYTF. The chain uses TRBV6-5 and TRBJ1-2, with D tentatively TRBD1 (5 bases). V lost 5 bases and J 5 bases, leaving 15 bases between the germline ends. The germline CDR1 and CDR2 sequences are MNHEY and SVGAGI. CDR3 length: 14 amino acids.

The rearrangement links TRBV28 to TRBJ1-5; D unclear. The CDR3 consists of 12 residues. The V gene lost 7 bases and the J gene lost 5 bases, with 9 bases spanning the gap. Germline loops: CDR1 MDHEN, CDR2 SYDVKM. Here the CDR3 DNA reads TGTGCCAGCATTGACTCCCATCAGCCCCAGCATTTT. This encodes CASIDSHQPQHF. Variable domain in full (rest from reference TRBV28 and TRBJ1-5): DVKVTQSSRYLVKRTGEKVFLECVQDMDHENMFWYRQDPGLGLRLIYFSYDVKMKEKGDIPEGYSVSREKKERFSLILESASTNQTSMYLCASIDSHQPQHFGDGTRLSIL.

The chain uses TRBV5-6 and TRBJ2-1; possible D gene TRBD2, 6 bases. This CDR3 has 15 amino acids. The germline CDR1 and CDR2 sequences are SGHDT and YYEEEE. V was pared by 2 bases and J by 2 bases, with 11 bases between. CDR3 region: CASSLGLPAYNEQFF. The CDR3 coding sequence is TGTGCCAGCAGCTTAGGACTACCAGCCTACAATGAGCAGTTCTTC.

The chain recombines TRBV9 with TRBJ2-2; D is perhaps TRBD1 (6 bases). V dropped 1 base and J dropped 2 bases, with 15 bases sitting between them. The CDR3 extends over 17 amino acids. CDR1 and CDR2 from the germline V gene are SGDLS and YYNGEE. Written as DNA, the CDR3 is TGTGCCAGCAGCGTACGGCCGGGACATACTAACACCGGGGAGCTGTTTTTT. Its protein product is CASSVRPGHTNTGELFF.

The chain employs TRBV19 and TRBJ2-7, with TRBD2 matching over 8 bases. Per germline, CDR1 LNHDA and CDR2 SQIVND (reference sequence). V was clipped by 4 bases and J by 5 bases; unmatched bases: 7. The CDR3 spans 14 residues. CDR3 sequence: CASSRSGSIDEQYF. In DNA, the CDR3 is TGTGCCAGTAGTAGAAGCGGGAGTATCGACGAGCAGTACTTC.

CDR3 in amino acids: CASSFLSGSYEQYF. The CDR3 nucleotides are TGTGCCAGCAGTTTCCTCTCAGGGTCCTACGAGCAGTACTTC. This chain uses TRBV27 with TRBJ2-7; D is perhaps TRBD1 (5 bases). The CDR3 spans 14 residues. Germline V gene data show CDR1 as MNHEY and CDR2 as SMNVEV (reference sequence). V was trimmed by 3 bases and J by 1 base, leaving 10 bases between them.

V and J are TRBV21-1 and TRBJ2-7; the table assigns TRBD2, which was not confirmed against the DNA. TRBV21-1 is a recognized pseudogene. This CDR3 spans 18 amino acids. Here the CDR3 reads CASSKEREGSGLSYEQYF. CDR3 DNA: TGTGCCAGCAGCAAAGAGAGGGAGGGTAGCGGACTATCCTACGAGCAGTACTTC.

The sample holds one count of this clone. Its ends do not fully match the called genes, so a read error is possible. Other nucleotide sequences from this sample produce the same CDR3. The V call is TRBV29-1, the J call TRBJ1-1, with a weak D call TRBD1 (6 bases). The CDR3 is 11 residues long. The germline CDR1 and CDR2 sequences are SQVTM and ANQGSEA. The CDR3, as DNA: TGCAGCGTTGAGGGGGACACCGAAGCTTTCTTT. As protein: CSVEGDTEAFF.

The rearrangement links TRBV6-5 to TRBJ2-3; 8 bases map to TRBD2. After removal of 2 bases from V and 5 bases from J, the junction contained 3 bases not matched to a gene. The CDR3 sequence is 14 residues long. Germline values: CDR1 MNHEY, CDR2 SVGAGI. CDR3 DNA: TGTGCCAGCAGTTACGGGCTAGCGGGAGATACGCAGTATTTT. Translated: CASSYGLAGDTQYF.

V usage is TRBV5-6 and J usage is TRBJ1-3; 8 bases are shared with TRBD1. The V gene end was trimmed by 4 bases and the J gene end by 3 bases; junction bases not matched to a gene: 9. CDR3 size: 16 residues. The germline V gene encodes CDR1 SGHDT and CDR2 YYEEEE. The CDR3: CASSRGAGGYGNTIYF. The CDR3 coding sequence is TGTGCCAGCAGCCGGGGGGCAGGGGGCTATGGAAACACCATATATTTT.

This clone was seen a handful of times. The chain combines TRBV11-2 with TRBJ1-2, with D perhaps matching TRBD1 (6 bases). The germline V gene encodes CDR1 SGHAT and CDR2 FQNNGV. V was trimmed by 5 bases and J by 8 bases, leaving 12 bases between them. The CDR3 contains 12 residues. CDR3 loop: CASSATGFGYTF. DNA of the CDR3: TGTGCCAGCAGCGCCACAGGGTTCGGCTACACCTTC.

The chain carries TRBV18 and TRBJ2-1; possibly TRBD2 for D (5 bases). The germline CDR1 and CDR2 sequences are KGHSH and LQKENI. CDR3 length equals 18 residues. V lost 3 bases and J lost 2, with 20 bases in between. The CDR3 nucleotides are TGTGCCAGCTCACCGCCATACGGAACTAGTTGGGCCTACAATGAGCAGTTCTTC. As protein: CASSPPYGTSWAYNEQFF.

A few counts support this clone. The chain combines TRBV11-3 with TRBJ2-5; D is ambiguous. The V and J ends lost 5 bases and 5 bases respectively, with 12 bases between them. From germline, CDR1 is SGHNT and CDR2 YENEEA. CDR3 length: 13 amino acids. CDR3 nucleotides: TGTGCCAGCAGCCCGACTCGGCGGGAGACCCAGTACTTC. Amino acid sequence: CASSPTRRETQYF.

The gene calls are TRBV10-3 and TRBJ2-1, with TRBD1 as a possible D gene (7 bases). The germline CDR1 and CDR2 sequences are ENHRY and SYGVKD. The CDR3 loop spans 12 amino acids. V lost 8 bases to trimming and J lost 6 bases, with 11 bases between them. The CDR3 DNA reads as TGTGCCATCCGGCAGGGGGGCAATGAGCAGTTCTTC. Encoded protein: CAIRQGGNEQFF.

The chain couples TRBV7-2 to TRBJ2-5, with 11 nucleotides matching TRBD2. CDR3 length equals 17 residues. With V trimmed by 1 base and J by 1 base, 5 bases remained unmatched. Germline V gene sequence: CDR1 SGHTA, CDR2 FQGNSA. The CDR3 DNA follows: TGTGCCAGCAGCTTAGTTGGAGGGACTAGCGGCCAAGAGACCCAGTACTTC. It is translated as CASSLVGGTSGQETQYF.

V and J are TRBV27 and TRBJ1-4; no firm D call. The CDR3 is 13 amino acids. Trimming took off 3 bases at V and 12 bases at J, with 14 bases between the two ends. Germline lookup yields CDR1 MNHEY and CDR2 SMNVEV (reference sequence). For the CDR3, the DNA is TGTGCCAGCAGTTTGGGCCCCACGGTGGAACTGTTTTTT. This gives the protein CASSLGPTVELFF.

The chain couples TRBV28 to TRBJ1-1, with 7 bases fitting TRBD1. CDR3 length: 15 amino acids. CDR1 and CDR2 from the germline V gene are MDHEN and SYDVKM. V trimming: 6 bases; J trimming: 5 bases; junction bases outside the gene matches: 12. CDR3 sequence reads: CASRSPTQGETEAFF. The CDR3 region has the DNA TGTGCCAGCAGATCACCGACGCAGGGGGAGACTGAAGCTTTCTTT.

The chain couples TRBV2 to TRBJ2-3, with 10 bases fitting TRBD1. This CDR3 has 16 amino acids. The V segment lost 2 bases and the J segment 4 bases; nucleotides outside the gene matches: 6. Germline-derived CDR1 and CDR2 are SNHLY and FYNNEI. CDR3 bases: TGTGCCAGCAGTGAAAGGGCGACAGGGGGCGCAGATACGCAGTATTTT. Translating gives CASSERATGGADTQYF. The full variable domain, in which reference TRBV2 and TRBJ2-3 provide the parts outside the CDR3, is EPEVTQTPSHQVTQMGQEVILRCVPISNHLYFYWYRQILGQKVEFLVSFYNNEISEKSEIFDDQFSVERPDGSNFTLKIRSTKLEDSAMYFCASSERATGGADTQYFGPGTRLTVL.

The J gene is TRBJ2-7, the V gene TRBV7-9, with TRBD1 matching over 7 bases. V lost 3 bases to trimming and J lost 4 bases; unmatched junction nucleotides: 3. CDR1 SEHNR and CDR2 FQNEAQ come from the germline V gene (reference sequence). CDR3 size: 13 residues. CDR3 residues: CASSLTQGYEQYF. The CDR3 region has the DNA TGTGCCAGCAGCTTGACACAGGGGTACGAGCAGTACTTC.

The chain joins TRBV7-6 to TRBJ2-1; 10 positions match TRBD2. V shed 1 base, J shed 5 bases, and the junction held 8 bases outside the gene matches. The CDR3 is 17 amino acids. CDR1 is SGHVS and CDR2 is FNYEAQ in the germline V gene. Here the CDR3 reads CASSLEASGSTHNEQFF. The CDR3 nucleotides read TGTGCCAGCAGCTTAGAGGCTAGCGGGAGTACACACAATGAGCAGTTCTTC.

The chain links TRBV27 to TRBJ1-1; no definite D call. CDR1 is MNHEY, CDR2 SMNVEV, per germline (reference sequence). This CDR3 is 14 amino acids long. The ends were cut back, 2 bases at V and 3 bases at J, with 10 bases in the middle. CDR3 DNA: TGTGCCAGCAGTTTAGGAGGGTCCGACACTGAAGCTTTCTTT. Residues: CASSLGGSDTEAFF.